A selection of T cell receptor beta chains follows, all from one sample in a study of T-cell memory formation after mild COVID-19. TCRdb re-called the 5' RACE reads with MiXCR, one entry per CDR3 protein. The profile shows 200,000 to 300,000 distinct CDR3 sequences, 15% of them singletons. Sequenced material: PBMCs or a T cell subset sorted from them (not recorded which). Receptors originate from an adult woman who had mild COVID-19 (a few samples of this study predate the infection). Cell type and time point are not known. The CDR3 runs from the conserved cysteine through the conserved F or W. The D gene is left open where the match is weak. Size is omitted from some rows. Given values are once, few, many or a class for expanded clones.

.	14	TRBV7-7	TRBJ2-1	.	TGTGCTAGCAGCATAGGGACCGCCGACAATGAGCAGTTCTTC	CASSIGTADNEQFF
.	13	TRBV11-2	TRBJ1-2	few	TGTGCCAGCAGCTTACCAGGGATGAGGGGCTACACCTTC	CASSLPGMRGYTF
.	12	TRBV7-9	TRBJ2-5	.	TGTGCCAGCAGCTGGCCGGGAGAGACCCAGTACTTC	CASSWPGETQYF
.	14	TRBV4-1	TRBJ2-7	few	TGCGCCAGCAGCCAAGGGATCGGGTTCTACGAGCAGTACTTC	CASSQGIGFYEQYF
TRBD2	15	TRBV20-1	TRBJ2-7	few	TGCAGTGCTAGAGCCCCGGGGGGTTCAAGGTACGAGCAGTACTTC	CSARAPGGSRYEQYF
TRBD2	14	TRBV6-1	TRBJ2-7	.	TGTGCCAGCAGACCCCAACTAGCGGGATACGAGCAGTACTTC	CASRPQLAGYEQYF
.	16	TRBV6-6	TRBJ1-6	.	TGTGCCAGCATCAGAAGTGGGGGCCCTGCCAATTCACCCCTCCACTTT	CASIRSGGPANSPLHF
.	13	TRBV18	TRBJ2-1	many	TGTGCCAGCTCACCTAACGGGGCGGATGAGCAGTTCTTC	CASSPNGADEQFF
.	14	TRBV5-1	TRBJ2-7	.	TGCGCCAGCAGCCCTTCGGACCTTGCCGGGGAGCAGTACTTC	CASSPSDLAGEQYF
TRBD1	14	TRBV12-3/TRBV12-4	TRBJ2-3	few	TGTGCCAGCGGAAACAGGGGCGGCACAGATACGCAGTATTTT	CASGNRGGTDTQYF
TRBD2	17	TRBV7-6	TRBJ2-7	.	TGTGCCAGCAGCTTAGTGGCTAGCGGGCCCTTAGGGGCCGAGCAGTACTTC	CASSLVASGPLGAEQYF
TRBD1	16	TRBV12-3/TRBV12-4	TRBJ1-3	.	TGTGCCAGCAGAACAAATACCGGGACAGGTTTTCGCACCATATATTTT	CASRTNTGTGFRTIYF
.	12	TRBV6-2/TRBV6-3	TRBJ2-1	.	TGTGCCAGCAGTTCAACTAGCCCCGGAGGTTTCTTC	CASSSTSPGGFF
.	14	TRBV5-5	TRBJ1-4	.	TGTGCCAGCAGCTTGGGGGAGGCTAATGAAAAACTGTTTTTT	CASSLGEANEKLFF
.	15	TRBV20-1	TRBJ2-1	.	TGCAGTGCTAGAGCTGCGGGACCCCTTGAGAATGAGCAGTTCTTC	CSARAAGPLENEQFF
TRBD2	16	TRBV7-9	TRBJ2-1	few	TGTGCCAGCAGCACCCAGACTAGCGGACCGTACAATGAGCAGTTCTTC	CASSTQTSGPYNEQFF
.	14	TRBV10-3	TRBJ2-3	few	TGTGCCATCAGTGGCCCGCAGGGCCCGGATACGCAGTATTTT	CAISGPQGPDTQYF
.	16	TRBV25-1	TRBJ1-6	many	TGTGCCAGCAGTGCAGCCGGGGGCTCCTATAATTCACCCCTCCACTTT	CASSAAGGSYNSPLHF
TRBD2	14	TRBV12-5	TRBJ2-3	few	TGTGCTAGTGGTCCTGGACTAGGTCGGGATACGCAGTATTTT	CASGPGLGRDTQYF
.	16	TRBV29-1	TRBJ2-5	few	TGCAGCGTGGCTCGGGGGACAGCGGCACTCCAAGAGACCCAGTACTTC	CSVARGTAALQETQYF
.	14	TRBV2	TRBJ2-3	.	TGTGCCAGCAGTGAAGGACACCCCACAGATACGCAGTATTTT	CASSEGHPTDTQYF
.	15	TRBV27	TRBJ1-6	.	TGTGCCAGCAGTTTATCGCCCGGCAGCAATTCACCCCTCCACTTT	CASSLSPGSNSPLHF
.	15	TRBV9	TRBJ2-1	many	TGTGCCAGCAGCCGACAGGAGAGAGCTTACAATGAGCAGTTCTTC	CASSRQERAYNEQFF
.	13	TRBV19	TRBJ2-1	few	TGTGCCAGTAGTAGACTCTTCTACAATGAGCAGTTCTTC	CASSRLFYNEQFF
.	15	TRBV7-3	TRBJ2-3	few	TGTGCCAGCAGCATCACTGGATTTAGGACAGATACGCAGTATTTT	CASSITGFRTDTQYF
.	14	TRBV7-9	TRBJ2-3	.	TGTGCCAGCAGCCACACAGGCAGCACAGATACGCAGTATTTT	CASSHTGSTDTQYF
TRBD1	16	TRBV15	TRBJ2-1	few	TGTGCCACCAGCGGGCCCCGGGACAGGGGTGACAATGAGCAGTTCTTC	CATSGPRDRGDNEQFF
.	16	TRBV10-3	TRBJ2-3	.	TGTGCCATCAGTGAGCCCAAGCGGTTCGACACAGATACGCAGTATTTT	CAISEPKRFDTDTQYF
.	14	TRBV12-3/TRBV12-4	TRBJ2-2	few	TGTGCCAGCAGTTTTGTGGGGGCTGTCGGGGAGCTGTTTTTT	CASSFVGAVGELFF
.	11	TRBV20-1	TRBJ2-7	.	TGCAGTGCTGTGGGGGTACCCGAGCAGTACTTC	CSAVGVPEQYF
.	15	TRBV12-3/TRBV12-4	TRBJ2-7	few	TGTGCCAGCAGTTTAGTTTCCATGAGGGTGAACGAGCAGTACTTC	CASSLVSMRVNEQYF
TRBD2	18	TRBV4-3	TRBJ2-3	.	TGCGCCAGCAGCCAAGATGAAATGACTAGCGGGAGGGTAGATACGCAGTATTTT	CASSQDEMTSGRVDTQYF
.	14	TRBV20-1	TRBJ2-3	many	TGCAGTGCTAGAGATGGGAACTCTCCAGATACGCAGTATTTT	CSARDGNSPDTQYF
TRBD1	13	TRBV2	TRBJ2-5	many	TGTGCCAGCGCAAAGGGGGCGGGAGAGACCCAGTACTTC	CASAKGAGETQYF
.	14	TRBV5-1	TRBJ1-1	few	TGCGCCAGCAGCGTGGGACTTCAGAACACTGAAGCTTTCTTT	CASSVGLQNTEAFF
TRBD1	15	TRBV6-5	TRBJ2-7	few	TGTGCCAGCAGCAGCGGACAGGGTGCATCCTACGAGCAGTACTTC	CASSSGQGASYEQYF
.	14	TRBV5-1	TRBJ2-2	.	TGCGCCAGCAGCCCCCACTACACGAGCGGGGAGCTGTTTTTT	CASSPHYTSGELFF
TRBD2	15	TRBV7-2	TRBJ2-7	.	TGTGCCAGCAGCCAACCGGGGGGGCTTTCCTACGAGCAGTACTTC	CASSQPGGLSYEQYF
TRBD1	15	TRBV7-9	TRBJ1-2	few	TGTGCCAGCAGCTTAGACAGGGGCCCCAACTATGGCTACACCTTC	CASSLDRGPNYGYTF
TRBD1	15	TRBV7-2	TRBJ2-7	many	TGTGCCAGCAGCACACCACAGGGGGTTGGGGGCGAGCAGTACTTC	CASSTPQGVGGEQYF
TRBD2	15	TRBV12-3/TRBV12-4	TRBJ2-5	few	TGTGCCAGCAGCCCAGCGGGGGACCCCCAAGAGACCCAGTACTTC	CASSPAGDPQETQYF
TRBD1	18	TRBV7-2	TRBJ2-2	few	TGTGCCAGCAGCCTCCAGGGGGCAGGGGTTTTGCGGACCGGGGAGCTGTTTTTT	CASSLQGAGVLRTGELFF
.	16	TRBV6-1	TRBJ1-1	.	TGTGCCAGCAGTGACCCCGGACAGCCCATGAACACTGAAGCTTTCTTT	CASSDPGQPMNTEAFF
TRBD2	18	TRBV4-3	TRBJ2-3	.	TGCGCCAGCAGCCAAGATAGGTCGGCTAGCGGGAGAGCAGATACGCAGTATTTT	CASSQDRSASGRADTQYF
.	16	TRBV5-1	TRBJ2-2	.	TGCGCCAGCAGCGCCGGGACACTCATGAACACCGGGGAGCTGTTTTTT	CASSAGTLMNTGELFF
TRBD1	15	TRBV4-1	TRBJ2-7	few	TGCGCCAGCAGCCAACCCGGACAGGGGGCCTACGAGCAGTACTTC	CASSQPGQGAYEQYF
TRBD1	15	TRBV5-4	TRBJ1-1	.	TGTGCCAGCAGCCCGCCACAGGGGGCGCACGCTGAAGCTTTCTTT	CASSPPQGAHAEAFF
.	13	TRBV30	TRBJ2-5	.	TGTGCCTGGAGTGTGGGAGCGGCTCCCTCCCAGTACTTC	CAWSVGAAPSQYF
.	14	TRBV7-9	TRBJ1-5	.	TGTGCCAGCAGCTTAGATGGGGGGAGTCAGCCCCAGCATTTT	CASSLDGGSQPQHF
.	12	TRBV27	TRBJ1-2	.	TGTGCCAGCAGTCCCCAGGGGTTTGGCTACACCTTC	CASSPQGFGYTF